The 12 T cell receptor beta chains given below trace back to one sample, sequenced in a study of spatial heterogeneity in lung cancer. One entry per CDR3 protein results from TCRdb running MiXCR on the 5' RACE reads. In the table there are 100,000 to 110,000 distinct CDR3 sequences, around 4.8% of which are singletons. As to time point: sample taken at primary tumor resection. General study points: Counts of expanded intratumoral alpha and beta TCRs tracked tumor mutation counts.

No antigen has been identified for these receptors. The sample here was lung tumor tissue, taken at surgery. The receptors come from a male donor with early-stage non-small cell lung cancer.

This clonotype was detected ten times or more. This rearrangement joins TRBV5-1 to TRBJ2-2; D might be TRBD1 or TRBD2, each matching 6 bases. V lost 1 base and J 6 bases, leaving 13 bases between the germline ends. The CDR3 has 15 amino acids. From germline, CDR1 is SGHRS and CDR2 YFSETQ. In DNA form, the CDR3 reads TGCGCCAGCAGCTTGACGGGGGCCGGGGCCGGGGAGCTGTTTTTT. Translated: CASSLTGAGAGELFF.

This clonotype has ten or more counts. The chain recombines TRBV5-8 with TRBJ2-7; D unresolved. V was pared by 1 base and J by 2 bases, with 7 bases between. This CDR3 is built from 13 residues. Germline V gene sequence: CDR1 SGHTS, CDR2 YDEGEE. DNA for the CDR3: TGTGCCAGCAGCTTGCTCGTCGCCTACGAGCAGTACTTC. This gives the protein CASSLLVAYEQYF.

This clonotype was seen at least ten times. CDR3 sequence: CASKDRNSYEQYF. The CDR3 DNA sequence: TGTGCCAGCAAGGACAGAAACTCCTACGAGCAGTACTTC. The chain employs TRBV6-6 and TRBJ2-7; D is possibly TRBD1 (6 bases). Looked up from germline, CDR1 is MNHNY and CDR2 is SVGAGI (reference sequence). The V gene lost 7 bases and the J gene lost 0 bases, with 10 bases spanning the gap. CDR3 length: 13 amino acids.

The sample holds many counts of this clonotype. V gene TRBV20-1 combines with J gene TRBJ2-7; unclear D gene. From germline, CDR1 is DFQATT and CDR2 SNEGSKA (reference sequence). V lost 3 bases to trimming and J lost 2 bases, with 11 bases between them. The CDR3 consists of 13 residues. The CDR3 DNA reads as TGCAGTGCTAGGGACCCTTATGCCTACGAGCAGTACTTC. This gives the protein CSARDPYAYEQYF.

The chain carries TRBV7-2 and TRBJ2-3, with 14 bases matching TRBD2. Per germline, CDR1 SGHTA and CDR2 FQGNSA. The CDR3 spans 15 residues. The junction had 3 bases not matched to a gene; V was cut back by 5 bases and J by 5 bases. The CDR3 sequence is CASSRLAGGLDTQYF. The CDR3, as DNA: TGTGCCAGCAGCCGACTAGCGGGAGGGCTAGATACGCAGTATTTT.

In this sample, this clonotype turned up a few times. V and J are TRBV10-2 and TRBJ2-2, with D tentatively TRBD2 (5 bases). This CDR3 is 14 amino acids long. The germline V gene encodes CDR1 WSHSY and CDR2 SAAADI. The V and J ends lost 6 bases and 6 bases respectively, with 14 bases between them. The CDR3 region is CASRVGNRPGELFF. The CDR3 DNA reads TGCGCCAGCAGAGTCGGGAATCGTCCCGGGGAGCTGTTTTTT.

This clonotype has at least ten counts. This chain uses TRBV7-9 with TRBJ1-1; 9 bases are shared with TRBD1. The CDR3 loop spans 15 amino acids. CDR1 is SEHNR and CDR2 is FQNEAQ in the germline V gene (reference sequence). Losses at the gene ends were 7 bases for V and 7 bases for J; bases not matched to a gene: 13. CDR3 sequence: CASKPGDRADVEAFF. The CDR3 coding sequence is TGTGCCAGCAAGCCCGGGGACAGGGCTGATGTTGAAGCTTTCTTT.

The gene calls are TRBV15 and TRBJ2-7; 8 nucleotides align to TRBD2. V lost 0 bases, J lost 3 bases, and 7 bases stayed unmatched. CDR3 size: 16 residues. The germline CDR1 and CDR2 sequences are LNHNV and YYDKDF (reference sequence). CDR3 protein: CATSRDLVAGGYEQYF. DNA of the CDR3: TGTGCCACCAGCAGAGATCTAGTGGCGGGGGGCTACGAGCAGTACTTC.

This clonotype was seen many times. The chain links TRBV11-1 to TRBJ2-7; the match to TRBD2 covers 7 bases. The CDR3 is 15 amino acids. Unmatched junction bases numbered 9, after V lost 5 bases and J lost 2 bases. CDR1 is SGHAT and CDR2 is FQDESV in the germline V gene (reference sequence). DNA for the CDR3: TGTGCCAGCAGCCGGGAGGAAGCGAGGCCCTACGAGCAGTACTTC. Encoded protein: CASSREEARPYEQYF.

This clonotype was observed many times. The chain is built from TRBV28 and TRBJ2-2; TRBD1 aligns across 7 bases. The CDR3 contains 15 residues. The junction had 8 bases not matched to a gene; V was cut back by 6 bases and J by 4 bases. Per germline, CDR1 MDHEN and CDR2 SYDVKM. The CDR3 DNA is TGTGCCAGCAGCCGAAGGGACAGATCCACCGGGGAGCTGTTTTTT. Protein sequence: CASSRRDRSTGELFF.

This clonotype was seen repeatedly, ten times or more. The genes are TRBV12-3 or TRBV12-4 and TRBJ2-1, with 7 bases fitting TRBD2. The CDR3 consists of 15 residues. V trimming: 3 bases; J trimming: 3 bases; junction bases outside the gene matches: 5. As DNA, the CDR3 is TGTGCCAGCAGTTTCCCCTCGGGGGGCTACAATGAGCAGTTCTTC. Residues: CASSFPSGGYNEQFF.

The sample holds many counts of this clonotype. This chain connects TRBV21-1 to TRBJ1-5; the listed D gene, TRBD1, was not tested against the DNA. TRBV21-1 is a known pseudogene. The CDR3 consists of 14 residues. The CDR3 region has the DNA TGTGCCAGCAGCCCCACAGGGTTCAGTCAGCCCCAGCATTTT. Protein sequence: CASSPTGFSQPQHF.